These 20 T cell receptor beta chains were all obtained from the same sample, sequenced in a study of shared clonotypes between healthy human individuals. TCRdb keeps only in-frame clones here, not all; method: immunoSEQ multiplex PCR. Here the sample spans a few million clones, more than 90% being singletons. Sequencing used naive CD4+ T cells sorted from blood. Subset of the sample: CD45RA+ positively selected. These receptors came from a man aged 18 to 29 in good health.

The chain is built from TRBV2 and TRBJ2-7; 7 nucleotides align to TRBD1. The germline V gene encodes CDR1 SNHLY and CDR2 FYNNEI. Germline trimming cut 7 bases from V and 5 bases from J; bases unmatched to any gene: 8. There are 13 residues in the CDR3. CDR3 loop: CASTRGQKHEQYF. CDR3 bases: TGTGCCAGCACCAGGGGACAGAAGCACGAGCAGTACTTC.

V usage is TRBV27 and J usage is TRBJ1-6; D possibly corresponds to TRBD1 (6 bases). With 5 bases removed from V and 5 bases from J, the gap between germline ends came to 16 bases. The CDR3 has 16 residues. Germline CDR1 is MNHEY and CDR2 is SMNVEV (reference sequence). Written as DNA, the CDR3 is TGTGCCAGCAGTACTACCGGGACAACAAATAATTCACCCCTCCACTTT. Translating gives CASSTTGTTNNSPLHF.

The chain recombines TRBV30 with TRBJ2-5, with D tentatively TRBD1 or TRBD2 (5 bases each). This CDR3 region has 16 residues. CDR1 and CDR2 (germline): GTSNPN, SVGIG (reference sequence). V shed 2 bases and J shed 0 bases, with 16 bases lying between them. CDR3 DNA sequence: TGTGCCTGGAGTCCATTAGGGACGGCTAACCAAGAGACCCAGTACTTC. This encodes CAWSPLGTANQETQYF.

The V and J genes are TRBV18 and TRBJ2-1, with a possible D match to TRBD2 (5 bases). Per germline, CDR1 KGHSH and CDR2 LQKENI. V gave up 2 bases and J gave up 3 bases, with 11 bases separating them. This CDR3 region has 15 residues. The CDR3 spells CASSPGSGVYNEQFF. The CDR3 DNA follows: TGTGCCAGCTCACCAGGGAGTGGGGTCTACAATGAGCAGTTCTTC. Complete variable domain (other parts from reference TRBV18 and TRBJ2-1): NAGVMQNPRHLVRRRGQEARLRCSPMKGHSHVYWYRQLPEEGLKFMVYLQKENIIDESGMPKERFSAEFPKEGPSILRIQQVVRGDSAAYFCASSPGSGVYNEQFFGPGTRLTVL.

The chain links TRBV5-1 to TRBJ2-1, with TRBD2 matching over 12 bases. V lost 7 bases, J lost 1 base, and 3 bases stayed unmatched. Germline V gives CDR1 SGHRS, CDR2 YFSETQ. The CDR3 covers 15 residues. This CDR3 is CASQTSGGSYNEQFF. The CDR3, as DNA: TGCGCCAGCCAGACTAGCGGGGGTTCCTACAATGAGCAGTTCTTC.

The V call is TRBV5-1, the J call TRBJ2-7; 10 nucleotides agree with TRBD2. This CDR3 spans 15 amino acids. V trimming: 1 base; J trimming: 7 bases; junction bases outside the gene matches: 8. From germline, CDR1 is SGHRS and CDR2 YFSETQ. CDR3: CASSLRLAGVGEQYF. For the CDR3, the DNA is TGCGCCAGCAGCTTGAGGCTAGCGGGAGTCGGGGAGCAGTACTTC.

The chain joins TRBV5-3 to TRBJ2-6, with D possibly matching TRBD2 (5 bases). TRBV5-3 is classed as an ORF, of uncertain function. The CDR3 loop spans 14 amino acids. V was clipped by 10 bases and J by 0 bases, with 11 bases between them. The CDR3 protein is CARPRDSGANVLTF. Written as DNA, the CDR3 is TGTGCCCGCCCGAGGGACTCTGGGGCCAACGTCCTGACTTTC.

The chain employs TRBV27 and TRBJ1-2; possibly TRBD1 for D (6 bases). Between the trimmed V and J ends, which lost 1 base and 4 bases, there was a span of 10 bases. Per germline, CDR1 MNHEY and CDR2 SMNVEV (reference sequence). This CDR3 spans 14 amino acids. The CDR3 DNA reads TGTGCCAGCAGTTTATATGGGGGGCTCTATGGCTACACCTTC. Its translation: CASSLYGGLYGYTF.

This chain connects TRBV18 to TRBJ1-6; 8 bases are a match to TRBD1. Trimming cost V 3 bases and J 6 bases; bases outside gene matches: 7. The CDR3 is 16 amino acids. The V gene's germline CDR1 is KGHSH and CDR2 LQKENI. DNA for the CDR3: TGTGCCAGCTCACCGCTACAGGGGGGTATTAATTCACCCCTCCACTTT. Its protein product is CASSPLQGGINSPLHF.

The chain recombines TRBV13 with TRBJ2-6; 8 nucleotides line up with TRBD1. The trim removed 3 bases at V and 0 bases at J, leaving 4 bases unmatched. The length of the CDR3 is 17 residues. The germline gives CDR1 PRHDT, CDR2 FYEKMQ (reference sequence). The CDR3 nucleotides are TGTGCCAGCAGCTTGGGACAGGTCAACTCTGGGGCCAACGTCCTGACTTTC. Its translation: CASSLGQVNSGANVLTF.

The chain uses TRBV21-1 and TRBJ2-2; the table's D call of TRBD2 was not tested on the DNA. TRBV21-1 represents a pseudogene. The CDR3 has 16 residues. CDR3 region: CASSLLTGGPTGELFF. CDR3 bases: TGTGCCAGCAGCCTTCTGACGGGAGGACCCACCGGGGAGCTGTTTTTT.

The chain uses TRBV19 and TRBJ2-5; D call uncertain. Germline CDR1 reads LNHDA; CDR2 reads SQIVND (reference sequence). V lost 5 bases and J lost 5, with 12 bases in between. The CDR3 contains 13 residues. CDR3 amino acids: CASSFNNGETQYF. In DNA form, the CDR3 reads TGTGCCAGTAGTTTTAACAACGGCGAGACCCAGTACTTC. Drawing the rest from reference TRBV19 and TRBJ2-5, the complete variable domain is DGGITQSPKYLFRKEGQNVTLSCEQNLNHDAMYWYRQDPGQGLRLIYYSQIVNDFQKGDIAEGYSVSREKKESFPLTVTSAQKNPTAFYLCASSFNNGETQYFGPGTRLLVL.

In DNA, the CDR3 is TGTGCCAGCAGTCCCGGACTAGTTGCAGATACGCAGTATTTT. The encoded protein is CASSPGLVADTQYF. The rearrangement joins TRBV2 to TRBJ2-3, with TRBD2 identical over 7 bases. Germline V gene sequence: CDR1 SNHLY, CDR2 FYNNEI. Trimming cost V 5 bases and J 4 bases; bases outside gene matches: 6. The CDR3 runs to 14 residues. Variable domain in full (rest from reference TRBV2 and TRBJ2-3): EPEVTQTPSHQVTQMGQEVILRCVPISNHLYFYWYRQILGQKVEFLVSFYNNEISEKSEIFDDQFSVERPDGSNFTLKIRSTKLEDSAMYFCASSPGLVADTQYFGPGTRLTVL.

J is TRBJ1-1 and V is TRBV7-8, with D perhaps TRBD1 (6 bases). The CDR3 consists of 17 residues. Per germline, CDR1 SGHVS and CDR2 FQNEAQ. Trimming cost V 1 base and J 0 bases, with 15 bases left between them. The CDR3 sequence is CASSLVWGPGMNTEAFF. The CDR3 DNA reads as TGTGCCAGCAGCTTAGTTTGGGGGCCGGGCATGAACACTGAAGCTTTCTTT.

This chain connects TRBV28 to TRBJ1-5; D might be TRBD1 (6 bases). CDR3 length equals 15 residues. Trimming removed 2 bases at V and 6 bases at J, with 14 bases between. From germline, CDR1 is MDHEN and CDR2 SYDVKM. CDR3 nucleotides: TGTGCCAGCAGTTTAAACCGGGGGCGGATTCAGCCCCAGCATTTT. Encoded protein: CASSLNRGRIQPQHF.

The V call is TRBV11-2, the J call TRBJ2-2; possible D gene TRBD2, 5 bases. V shed 1 base and J shed 5 bases, with 11 bases lying between them. The length of the CDR3 is 15 residues. CDR1 and CDR2 from the germline V gene are SGHAT and FQNNGV. The DNA of the CDR3 is TGTGCCAGCAGCTTAGGCCCACCGGGGACCGGGGAGCTGTTTTTT. Translating gives CASSLGPPGTGELFF.

The chain couples TRBV7-2 to TRBJ2-7; 8 nucleotides match TRBD2. The CDR3 contains 15 residues. Germline trimming cut 4 bases from V and 5 bases from J; bases unmatched to any gene: 10. The germline V gene encodes CDR1 SGHTA and CDR2 FQGNSA. The CDR3 DNA follows: TGTGCCAGCAGCTCCTCGGGCGGGAGGTTCAACGAGCAGTACTTC. It codes for CASSSSGGRFNEQYF. Filled out from reference TRBV7-2 and TRBJ2-7, the complete variable domain reads GAGVSQSPSNKVTEKGKDVELRCDPISGHTALYWYRQSLGQGLEFLIYFQGNSAPDKSGLPSDRFSAERTGGSVSTLTIQRTQQEDSAVYLCASSSSGGRFNEQYFGPGTRLTVT.

The chain links TRBV30 to TRBJ2-3, with a possible D match to TRBD2 (6 bases). Germline V gene sequence: CDR1 GTSNPN, CDR2 SVGIG (reference sequence). CDR3 size: 13 residues. V shed 1 base and J shed 2 bases, with 7 bases lying between them. CDR3 protein: CAWSGDSTDTQYF. The DNA of the CDR3 is TGTGCCTGGAGTGGGGACTCCACAGATACGCAGTATTTT.

V gene TRBV18 combines with J gene TRBJ1-5; a weak D match, TRBD1 (5 bases). This CDR3 contains 17 residues. Germline CDR1 is KGHSH and CDR2 is LQKENI. The V end was cut by 4 bases, the J end by 1 base, with 17 bases between. CDR3 bases: TGTGCCAGCTCACTCCTGCCCCTGGGGGTAAGCAATCAGCCCCAGCATTTT. This codes for CASSLLPLGVSNQPQHF.

This chain connects TRBV19 to TRBJ2-5; 8 bases align to TRBD2. Germline V CDR1 and CDR2: LNHDA, SQIVND (reference sequence). The CDR3 totals 14 residues. The V segment lost 3 bases and the J segment 5 bases; nucleotides outside the gene matches: 5. CDR3 DNA: TGTGCCAGTAGTATTAATGGCGGGAGGGAGACCCAGTACTTC. Translation: CASSINGGRETQYF.